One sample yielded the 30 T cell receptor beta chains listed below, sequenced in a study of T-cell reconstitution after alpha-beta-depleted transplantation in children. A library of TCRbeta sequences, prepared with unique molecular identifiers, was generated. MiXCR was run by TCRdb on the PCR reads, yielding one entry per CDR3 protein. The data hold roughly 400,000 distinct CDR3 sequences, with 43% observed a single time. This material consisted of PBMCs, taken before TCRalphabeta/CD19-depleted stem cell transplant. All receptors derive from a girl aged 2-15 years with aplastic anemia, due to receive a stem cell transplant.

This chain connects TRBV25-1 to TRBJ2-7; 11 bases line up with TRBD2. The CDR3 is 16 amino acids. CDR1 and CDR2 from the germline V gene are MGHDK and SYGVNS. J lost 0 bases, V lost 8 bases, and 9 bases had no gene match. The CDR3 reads CASQTRGTSGSYEQYF. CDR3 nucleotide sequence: TGTGCCAGCCAGACGAGGGGGACTAGCGGCTCCTACGAGCAGTACTTC.

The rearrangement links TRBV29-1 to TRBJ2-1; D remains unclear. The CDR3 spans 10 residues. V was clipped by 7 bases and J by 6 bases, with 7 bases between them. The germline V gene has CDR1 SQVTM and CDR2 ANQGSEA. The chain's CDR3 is CSAKSNEQFF. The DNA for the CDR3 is TGCAGCGCGAAGAGCAATGAGCAGTTCTTC.

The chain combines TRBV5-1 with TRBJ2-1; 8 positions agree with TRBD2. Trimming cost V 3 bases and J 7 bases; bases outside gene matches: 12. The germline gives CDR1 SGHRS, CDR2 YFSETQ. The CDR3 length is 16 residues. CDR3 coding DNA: TGCGCCAGCAGCTCGATGCCCAGCGGGAGTTCTAATGAGCAGTTCTTC. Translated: CASSSMPSGSSNEQFF.

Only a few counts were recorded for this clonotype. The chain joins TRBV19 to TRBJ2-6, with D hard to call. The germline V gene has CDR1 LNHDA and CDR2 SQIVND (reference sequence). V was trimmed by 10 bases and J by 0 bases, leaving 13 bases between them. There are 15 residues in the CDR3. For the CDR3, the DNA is TGTGCCACCCGAGTACCCAGCTCTGGGGCCAACGTCCTGACTTTC. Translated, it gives CATRVPSSGANVLTF. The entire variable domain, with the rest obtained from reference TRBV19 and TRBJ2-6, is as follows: DGGITQSPKYLFRKEGQNVTLSCEQNLNHDAMYWYRQDPGQGLRLIYYSQIVNDFQKGDIAEGYSVSREKKESFPLTVTSAQKNPTAFYLCATRVPSSGANVLTFGAGSRLTVL.

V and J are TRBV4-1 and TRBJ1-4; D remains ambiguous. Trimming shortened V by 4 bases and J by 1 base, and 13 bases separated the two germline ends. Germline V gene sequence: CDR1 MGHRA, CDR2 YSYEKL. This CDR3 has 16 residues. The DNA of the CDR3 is TGCGCCAGCAGCCGTGAGGGCGCGGTAACTAATGAAAAACTGTTTTTT. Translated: CASSREGAVTNEKLFF.

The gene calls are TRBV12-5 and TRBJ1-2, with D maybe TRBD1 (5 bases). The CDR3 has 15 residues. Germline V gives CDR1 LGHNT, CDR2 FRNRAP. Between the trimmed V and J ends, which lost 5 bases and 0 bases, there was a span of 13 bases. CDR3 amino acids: CASGAGGVANYGYTF. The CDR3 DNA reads TGTGCTAGTGGTGCGGGGGGGGTCGCTAACTATGGCTACACCTTC.

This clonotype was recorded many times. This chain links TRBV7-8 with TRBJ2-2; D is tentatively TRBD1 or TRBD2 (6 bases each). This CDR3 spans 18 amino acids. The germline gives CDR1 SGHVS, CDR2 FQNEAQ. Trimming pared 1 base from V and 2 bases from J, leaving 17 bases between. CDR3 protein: CASSLVVFRGLNTGELFF. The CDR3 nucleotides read TGTGCCAGCAGCTTAGTTGTTTTTCGGGGGCTTAACACCGGGGAGCTGTTTTTT.

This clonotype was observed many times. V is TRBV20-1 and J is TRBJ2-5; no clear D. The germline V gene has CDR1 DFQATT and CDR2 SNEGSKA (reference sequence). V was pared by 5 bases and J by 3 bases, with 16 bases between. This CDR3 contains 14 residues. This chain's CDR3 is CSAWLRRIKETQYF. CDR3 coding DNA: TGCAGTGCTTGGCTGAGAAGGATAAAAGAGACCCAGTACTTC.

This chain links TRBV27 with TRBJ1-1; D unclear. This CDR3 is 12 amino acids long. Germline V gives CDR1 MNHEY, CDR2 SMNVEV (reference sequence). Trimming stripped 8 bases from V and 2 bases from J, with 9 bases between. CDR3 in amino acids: CASGPQNTEAFF. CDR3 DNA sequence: TGTGCCAGCGGACCTCAAAACACTGAAGCTTTCTTT.

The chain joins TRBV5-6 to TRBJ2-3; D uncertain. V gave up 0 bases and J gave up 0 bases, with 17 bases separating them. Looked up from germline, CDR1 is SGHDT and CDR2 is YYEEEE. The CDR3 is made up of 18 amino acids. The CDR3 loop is CASSLASGYSISTDTQYF. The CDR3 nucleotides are TGTGCCAGCAGCTTGGCGTCGGGCTACAGCATTAGCACAGATACGCAGTATTTT.

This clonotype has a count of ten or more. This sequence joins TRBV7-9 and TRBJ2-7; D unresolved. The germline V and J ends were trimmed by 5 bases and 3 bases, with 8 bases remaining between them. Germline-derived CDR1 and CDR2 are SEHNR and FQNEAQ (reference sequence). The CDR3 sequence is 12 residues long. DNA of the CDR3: TGTGCCAGCAGCGGTGGAAACTACGAGCAGTACTTC. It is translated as CASSGGNYEQYF.

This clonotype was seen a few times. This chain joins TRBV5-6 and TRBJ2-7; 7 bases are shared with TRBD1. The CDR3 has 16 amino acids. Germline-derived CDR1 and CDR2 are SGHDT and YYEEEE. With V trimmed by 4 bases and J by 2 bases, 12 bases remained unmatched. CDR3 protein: CASSHGTVDPPYEQYF. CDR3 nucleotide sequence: TGTGCCAGCAGCCACGGGACAGTAGATCCTCCCTACGAGCAGTACTTC.

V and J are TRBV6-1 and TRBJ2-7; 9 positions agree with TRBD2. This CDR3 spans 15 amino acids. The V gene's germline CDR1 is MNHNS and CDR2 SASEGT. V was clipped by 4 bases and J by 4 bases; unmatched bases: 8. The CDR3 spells CASSAPGLALYEQYF. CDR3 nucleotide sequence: TGTGCCAGCAGTGCCCCGGGACTAGCTCTTTACGAGCAGTACTTC.

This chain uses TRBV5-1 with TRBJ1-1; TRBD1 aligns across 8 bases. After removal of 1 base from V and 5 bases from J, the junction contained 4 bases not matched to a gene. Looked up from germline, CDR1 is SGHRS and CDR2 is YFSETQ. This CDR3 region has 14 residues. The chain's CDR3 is CASSLRTGRTEAFF. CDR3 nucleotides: TGCGCCAGCAGCTTGAGGACAGGGAGGACTGAAGCTTTCTTT.

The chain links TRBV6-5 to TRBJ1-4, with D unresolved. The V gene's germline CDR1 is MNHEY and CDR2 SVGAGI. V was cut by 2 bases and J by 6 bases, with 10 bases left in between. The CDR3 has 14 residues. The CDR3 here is CASSYLVSDEKLFF. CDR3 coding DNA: TGTGCCAGCAGTTACCTCGTATCCGATGAAAAACTGTTTTTT.

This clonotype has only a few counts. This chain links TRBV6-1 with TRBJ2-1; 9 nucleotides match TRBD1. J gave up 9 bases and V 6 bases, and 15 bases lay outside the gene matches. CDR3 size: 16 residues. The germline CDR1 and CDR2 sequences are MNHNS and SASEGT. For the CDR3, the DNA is TGTGCCAGCAGCACCGGGACAGGGAGGCTCTCTGCTGAGCAGTTCTTC. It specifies CASSTGTGRLSAEQFF.

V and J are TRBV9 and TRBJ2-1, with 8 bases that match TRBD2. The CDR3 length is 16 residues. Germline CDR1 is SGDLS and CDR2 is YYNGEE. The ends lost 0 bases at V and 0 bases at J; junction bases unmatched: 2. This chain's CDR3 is CASSVAGTSSYNEQFF. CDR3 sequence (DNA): TGTGCCAGCAGCGTAGCTGGGACTAGCTCCTACAATGAGCAGTTCTTC.

In DNA, the CDR3 is TGTGCCAGCAGTCCACTGGACGACGAGCAGTACTTC. It encodes CASSPLDDEQYF. The V and J genes are TRBV28 and TRBJ2-7; no clear D. The CDR3 length is 12 residues. V was clipped by 5 bases and J by 5 bases, with 10 bases between them. The germline CDR1 and CDR2 sequences are MDHEN and SYDVKM. The full variable domain, completed using reference TRBV28 and TRBJ2-7, is DVKVTQSSRYLVKRTGEKVFLECVQDMDHENMFWYRQDPGLGLRLIYFSYDVKMKEKGDIPEGYSVSREKKERFSLILESASTNQTSMYLCASSPLDDEQYFGPGTRLTVT.

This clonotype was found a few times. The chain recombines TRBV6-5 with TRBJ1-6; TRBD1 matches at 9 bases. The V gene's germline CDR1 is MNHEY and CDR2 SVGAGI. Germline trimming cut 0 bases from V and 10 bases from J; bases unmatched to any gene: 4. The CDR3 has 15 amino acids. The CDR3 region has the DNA TGTGCCAGCAGTTACTCAGGGACAGGGCGGTCACCCCTCCACTTT. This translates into CASSYSGTGRSPLHF.

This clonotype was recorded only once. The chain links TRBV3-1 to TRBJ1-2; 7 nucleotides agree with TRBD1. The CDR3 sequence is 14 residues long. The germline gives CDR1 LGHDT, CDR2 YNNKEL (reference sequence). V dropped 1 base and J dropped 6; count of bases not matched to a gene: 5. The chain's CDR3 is CASSQGRGRDGYTF. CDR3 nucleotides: TGTGCCAGCAGCCAAGGAAGGGGGCGAGATGGCTACACCTTC.

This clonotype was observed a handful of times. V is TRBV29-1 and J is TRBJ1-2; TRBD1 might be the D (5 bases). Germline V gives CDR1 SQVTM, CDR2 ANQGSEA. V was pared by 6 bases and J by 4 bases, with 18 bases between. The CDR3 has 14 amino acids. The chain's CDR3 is CSVVIWEGSYGYTF. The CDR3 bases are TGCAGCGTAGTTATTTGGGAGGGGAGCTATGGCTACACCTTC.

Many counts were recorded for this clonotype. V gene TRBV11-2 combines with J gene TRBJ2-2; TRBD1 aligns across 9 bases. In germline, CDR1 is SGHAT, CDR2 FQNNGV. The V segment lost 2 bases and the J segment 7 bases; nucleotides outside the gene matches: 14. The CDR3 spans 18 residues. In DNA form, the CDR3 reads TGTGCCAGCAGCTTAATTGCATTAGGGACAGGGTACCACGGGGAGCTGTTTTTT. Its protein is CASSLIALGTGYHGELFF.

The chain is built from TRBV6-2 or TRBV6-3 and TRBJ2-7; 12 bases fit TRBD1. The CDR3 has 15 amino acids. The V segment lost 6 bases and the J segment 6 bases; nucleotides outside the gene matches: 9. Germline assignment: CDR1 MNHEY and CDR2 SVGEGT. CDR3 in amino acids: CASSASGTGGGEQYF. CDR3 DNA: TGTGCCAGCAGCGCGTCCGGGACAGGGGGCGGCGAGCAGTACTTC.

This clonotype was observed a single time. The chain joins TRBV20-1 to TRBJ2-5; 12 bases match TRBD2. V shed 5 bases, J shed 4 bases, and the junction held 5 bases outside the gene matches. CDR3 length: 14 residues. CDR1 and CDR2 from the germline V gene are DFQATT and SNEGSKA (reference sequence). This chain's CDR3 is CSAPSGGALETQYF. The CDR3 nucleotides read TGCAGTGCTCCTAGCGGGGGGGCGTTAGAGACCCAGTACTTC.

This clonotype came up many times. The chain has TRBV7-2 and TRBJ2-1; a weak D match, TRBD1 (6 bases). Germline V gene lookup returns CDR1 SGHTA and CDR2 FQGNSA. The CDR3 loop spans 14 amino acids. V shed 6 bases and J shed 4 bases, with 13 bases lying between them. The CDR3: CASSPQGRYNEQFF. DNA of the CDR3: TGTGCCAGCAGTCCCCAGGGGCGGTACAATGAGCAGTTCTTC.

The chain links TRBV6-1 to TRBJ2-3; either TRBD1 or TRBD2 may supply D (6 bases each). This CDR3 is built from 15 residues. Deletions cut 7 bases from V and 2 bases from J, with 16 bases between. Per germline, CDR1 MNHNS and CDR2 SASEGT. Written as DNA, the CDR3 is TGTGCCAGCAATCCTCGGGGGCCCCACACAGATACGCAGTATTTT. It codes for CASNPRGPHTDTQYF.

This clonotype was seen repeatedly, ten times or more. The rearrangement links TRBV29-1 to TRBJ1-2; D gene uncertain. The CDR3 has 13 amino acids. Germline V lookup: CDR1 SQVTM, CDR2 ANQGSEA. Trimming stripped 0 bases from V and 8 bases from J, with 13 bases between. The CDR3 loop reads CSVEDLTVGGYTF. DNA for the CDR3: TGCAGCGTTGAAGATCTAACAGTCGGGGGCTACACCTTC.

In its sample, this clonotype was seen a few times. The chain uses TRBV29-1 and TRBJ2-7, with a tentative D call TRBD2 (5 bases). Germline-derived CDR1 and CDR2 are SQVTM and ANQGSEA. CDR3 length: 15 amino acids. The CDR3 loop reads CTSHGRAYSSYEQYF. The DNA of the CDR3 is TGCACGTCCCACGGGCGGGCCTACAGCTCCTACGAGCAGTACTTC.

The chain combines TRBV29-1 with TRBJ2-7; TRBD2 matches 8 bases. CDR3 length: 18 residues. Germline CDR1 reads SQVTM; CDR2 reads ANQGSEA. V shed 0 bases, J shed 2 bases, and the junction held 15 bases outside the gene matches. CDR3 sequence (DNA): TGCAGCGTTGAAGATCGCAGGGGAGTTAGCGGGAACGCCTACGAGCAGTACTTC. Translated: CSVEDRRGVSGNAYEQYF.

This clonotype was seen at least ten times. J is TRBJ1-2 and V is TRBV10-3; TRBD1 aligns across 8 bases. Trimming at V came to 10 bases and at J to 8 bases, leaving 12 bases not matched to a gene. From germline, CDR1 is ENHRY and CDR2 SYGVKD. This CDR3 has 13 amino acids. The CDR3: CATKDREGEGYTF. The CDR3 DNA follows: TGTGCCACCAAGGACAGGGAGGGGGAAGGCTACACCTTC.